Listed below are T cell receptor beta chains from one sample, sequenced in a study of cytomegalovirus exposure and HLA in healthy donors. TCRdb keeps only in-frame clones here, not all; method: immunoSEQ multiplex PCR. The sample includes approximately 130,000 clones, more than 70% of them seen just once. The source material was PBMCs. These receptors all stem from a woman in her thirties in good health and CMV-seropositive. Each CDR3 is given with its conserved first and last residue.

v_call cdr3_length cdr3_aa
TRBV27 20 CASSLYSPGQGVLRDSPLHF
TRBV5-1 16 CASSFRQGGSNEKLFF
TRBV10-3 16 CAISEFAVLAKNIQYF
TRBV11-2 16 CASSFEGVATNEKLFF
TRBV5-1 15 CASSLLGTAEETQYF
TRBV4-1 15 CASSQGPPGTGELFF
TRBV30 12 CAWRESSSPLHF
TRBV27 14 CASSLSGAIYGYTF
TRBV7-7 16 CASSLSGTSIAGELFF
TRBV9 15 CASTYGLAGGDTQYF
TRBV18 16 CASSPIVGVVQETQYF
TRBV10-2 11 CASSEVSEQYF
TRBV7-2 12 CASSSLQQPQHF
TRBV28 16 CASSLGTGRLGEKLFF
TRBV6-5 15 CASSRKPSGGSPLHF
TRBV7-9 16 CSSSYSTALMNTEAFF
TRBV5-1 14 CASSLPPLGQTQYF
TRBV10-3 14 CAISPGTGDRGYTF
TRBV15 14 CATSRPPGTGELFF
TRBV7-2 13 CASSPGGPYGYTF
TRBV10-3 15 CAISEVRVSGNTIYF
TRBV4-2 14 CASSLDRGNSPLHF
TRBV11-2 15 CASSLLRGGSGEQYF
TRBV28 14 CASSPDSRSYEQYF
TRBV6-5 14 CASSSPSGGRGYTF
TRBV9 14 CASSVDGRWNEQFF
TRBV4-2 13 CASSKGLSYEQYF
TRBV2 15 CASSEGWGGESPLHF
TRBV5-1 14 CASSWTSGNDEQFF
TRBV6-1 15 CASSEVSGGADTQYF
TRBV29-1 15 CSVSSLAGEAHEQFF
TRBV27 14 CASSPLSGAEGYTF
TRBV5-1 13 CASSWAVQGEAFF
TRBV6-6 15 CASSYFRSANTEAFF
TRBV15 14 CATSRVGGQKTQYF
TRBV27 16 CASRPWGGSTGNTIYF
TRBV14 17 CASSQDRYQGAVYGYTF
TRBV5-1 18 CASSPGTSGGGPSETQYF
TRBV5-5 16 CASSLVPLAGSETQYF
TRBV28 17 CASSLLWADIPGETQYF
TRBV4-1 18 CASSQQPSRQGLVYEQYF
TRBV28 16 CASSSGLGGRHTEAFF
TRBV30 13 CAWSVGSSYEQYF
TRBV7-3 15 CASSQLAGGPGEQYF
TRBV7-3 15 CASSLMGGVGNEQFF
TRBV10-2 14 CASSDRGGSGELFF
TRBV6-5 14 CASSYSGGKYEQYF
TRBV14 15 CASSQGHPLNYGYTF
TRBV5-5 16 CASSLVGQPANYGYTF
TRBV28 15 CASSPGTGSYNEQFF